A selection of T cell receptor beta chains follows, all from one sample in a study of blood T cell repertoires in COVID-19. This table comes from immunoSEQ multiplex PCR, and its TCRdb copy is limited to in-frame clones, with some not included. This sample has about 200,000 clones; about 90% occur once, and the top ten carry roughly 8.1%. The specimen was PBMCs or T cells enriched from blood (not recorded which). These receptors all stem from a woman younger than 30 who had recovered from COVID-19. CDR3s include the opening cysteine and the closing phenylalanine or tryptophan. The order of the fields is J gene, clone size, V gene, D gene, CDR3 DNA, CDR3 protein. A D gene is named only where the DNA matches it firmly. Not all rows give a size; the values are once, few, many and, for expanded clones, a class.

TRBJ2-3	.	TRBV7-9	.	TGTGCCAGCAGCCCCCTCAGGAGCACAGATACGCAGTATTTT	CASSPLRSTDTQYF
TRBJ1-5	.	TRBV19	TRBD1	TGTGCCACCATCGGACAGGGAGAACAGCCCCAGCATTTT	CATIGQGEQPQHF
TRBJ2-7	.	TRBV21-1	.	TGTGCCAGCAGCAAAGCGCTCGGACTAGCGGGGGGGCCTAACTACGAGCAGTACTTC	CASSKALGLAGGPNYEQYF
TRBJ2-2	.	TRBV27	TRBD2	TGTGCCAGCAGTTTAGCGGGGGTGAACACCGGGGAGCTGTTTTTT	CASSLAGVNTGELFF
TRBJ2-7	.	TRBV5-1	.	TGCGCCAGCAGCATACGGCAGGGATACGAGCAGTACTTC	CASSIRQGYEQYF
TRBJ2-2	few	TRBV5-4	TRBD2	TGTGCCAGCAGTCCCCGGGAGGGGACCCGCGGCACCGGGGAGCTGTTTTTT	CASSPREGTRGTGELFF
TRBJ1-6	.	TRBV6-5	.	TGTGCCAGCGGAACAGACCTATTCTATTCACCCCTCCACTTT	CASGTDLFYSPLHF
TRBJ2-1	.	TRBV27	.	TGTGCCAGCGCTCCCACCGGACTCACCTCTTTCCCCAATGAGCAGTTCTTC	CASAPTGLTSFPNEQFF
TRBJ1-2	.	TRBV4-1	.	TGCGCCAGCAGCCCCATGTTGGATAACAGGGCTTCGGGGTATGGCTACACCTTC	CASSPMLDNRASGYGYTF
TRBJ2-7	.	TRBV14	.	TGTGCCAGCAGCCAAGATGAGGCACTCCCCTACGAGCAGTACTTC	CASSQDEALPYEQYF
TRBJ2-7	.	TRBV19	.	TGTGCCAGTAGCGACTCCCTTCGCCTCGAGCAGTACTTC	CASSDSLRLEQYF
TRBJ2-2	.	TRBV5-1	TRBD1	TGCGCCAGCAGCTCGGGACAGACGAACACCGGGGAGCTGTTTTTT	CASSSGQTNTGELFF
TRBJ2-1	.	TRBV10-1	TRBD2	TGCGCCAGCAGTGGGCCCGGGACTAGCGGGGCTCAAAGCTCCTACAATGAGCAGTTCTTC	CASSGPGTSGAQSSYNEQFF
TRBJ2-7	.	TRBV11-3	.	TGTGCCAGCAGCTTAGGGCAGGGTGGCCACGAGCAGTACTTC	CASSLGQGGHEQYF
TRBJ1-6	.	TRBV2	.	TGTGCCAGCAGCCCCGGGACTTATAATTCACCCCTCCACTTT	CASSPGTYNSPLHF
TRBJ1-4	.	TRBV6-5	TRBD1	TGTGCCAGCAGCCCAGGGGGACCGGAACTGTTTTTT	CASSPGGPELFF
TRBJ1-3	.	TRBV12-5	TRBD1	TGTGCTAGTGGCTCGGGACAGCCGACTGGAAACACCATATATTTT	CASGSGQPTGNTIYF
TRBJ2-1	.	TRBV5-4	.	TGTGCCAGCAGCCGGACGGGGGTGCGTTACAATGAGCAGTTCTTC	CASSRTGVRYNEQFF
TRBJ1-2	once	TRBV7-2	.	TGTGCCCTCGTTGGCCGGACCAGCGGGTCCTACACCTTC	CALVGRTSGSYTF
TRBJ1-2	.	TRBV7-9	TRBD1	TGTGCCAGCAGCTTGCTGACAGGGGCGGGCGGCTACACCTTC	CASSLLTGAGGYTF
TRBJ1-2	.	TRBV11-2	.	TGTGCCAGCAGCTTATTACCCGGGGGCTATGGCTACACCTTC	CASSLLPGGYGYTF
TRBJ2-3	.	TRBV27	.	TGTGCCAGCAGTTTAGCCGGGTCCACAGATACGCAGTATTTT	CASSLAGSTDTQYF
TRBJ1-1	.	TRBV29-1	.	TGCAGCGTCCAAGACAGGACTAACACTGAAGCTTTCTTT	CSVQDRTNTEAFF
TRBJ1-3	.	TRBV5-8	.	TGTGCCAGCAGCGGTGCGACCGAGGGCAATGGAAACACCATATATTTT	CASSGATEGNGNTIYF
TRBJ1-6	.	TRBV30	.	TGTGCCTGGAATCAGGGTGGGTCACCCCTCCACTTT	CAWNQGGSPLHF
TRBJ1-2	.	TRBV4-1	.	TGCGCCAGCAGCCAAGAGCGGCAGGGTGTGGGGTACTATGGCTACACCTTC	CASSQERQGVGYYGYTF
TRBJ2-1	.	TRBV6-2/TRBV6-3	TRBD2	TGTGCCAGCAGTTCCGGGACTAGCTTTTACGATGAGCAGTTCTTC	CASSSGTSFYDEQFF
TRBJ2-7	.	TRBV12-3/TRBV12-4	TRBD2	TGTGCCAGCAGTCGGGGGGAGGGCGAGCAGTACTTC	CASSRGEGEQYF
TRBJ2-2	once	TRBV7-9	TRBD2	TGTGCCAGCAGCCCGAACAGCGGGGGGGTAATTCGCGGGGAGCTGTTTTTT	CASSPNSGGVIRGELFF
TRBJ2-3	.	TRBV2	TRBD2	TGTGCCAGCAAAGCTAGCGGGTCCCCGGATACGCAGTATTTT	CASKASGSPDTQYF
TRBJ1-2	.	TRBV30	.	TGTGCCTGGAGTGTAGGGGGTAATGGCTACACCTTC	CAWSVGGNGYTF
TRBJ1-1	.	TRBV9	.	TGTGCCAGCAGCGTAGCGTCGGGGTGGGACACTGAAGCTTTCTTT	CASSVASGWDTEAFF
TRBJ2-3	.	TRBV25-1	TRBD2	TGTGCCAGCAGTATTAGCGGGGGGGCTACAGATACGCAGTATTTT	CASSISGGATDTQYF
TRBJ2-1	.	TRBV9	TRBD2	TGTGCCAGCAGCGTCGACGGGGGGGCGTACAATGAGCAGTTCTTC	CASSVDGGAYNEQFF
TRBJ2-3	.	TRBV30	.	TGTGCCTGGACCATGGGGCTCGATCGCACAGATACGCAGTATTTT	CAWTMGLDRTDTQYF
TRBJ1-1	.	TRBV4-1	.	TGCGCCAGCAGCCAAAGTACAGGTGGCACTGAAGCTTTCTTT	CASSQSTGGTEAFF
TRBJ1-5	.	TRBV7-9	.	TGTGCCAGCAGCTCAAACACAGGGAGGGATCAGCCCCAGCATTTT	CASSSNTGRDQPQHF
TRBJ2-7	.	TRBV24-1	TRBD1	TGTGCCACCAGTGATTCGGGACAGGGATACGAGCAGTACTTC	CATSDSGQGYEQYF
TRBJ2-7	.	TRBV7-2	.	TGTGCCAGCAGCTTAGGGACACAAATAGTCTACGAGCAGTACTTC	CASSLGTQIVYEQYF